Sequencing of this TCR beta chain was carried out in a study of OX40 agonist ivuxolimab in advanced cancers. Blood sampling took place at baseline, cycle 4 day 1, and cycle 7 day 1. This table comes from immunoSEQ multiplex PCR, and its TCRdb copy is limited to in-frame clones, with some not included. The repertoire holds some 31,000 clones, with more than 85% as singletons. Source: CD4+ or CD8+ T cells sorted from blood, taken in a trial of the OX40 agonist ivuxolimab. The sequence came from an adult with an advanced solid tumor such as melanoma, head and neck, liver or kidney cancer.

CDR3 residues: CASSSWGDVGGYTF. The CDR3, as DNA: TGTGCCAGCAGTTCGTGGGGGGACGTAGGCGGCTACACCTTC. The chain is built from TRBV25-1 and TRBJ1-2, with D perhaps matching TRBD1 (5 bases). Germline lookup yields CDR1 MGHDK and CDR2 SYGVNS. CDR3 size: 14 residues. Trimming stripped 5 bases from V and 8 bases from J, with 18 bases between.